The 4 T cell receptor beta chains given below trace back to one sample, sequenced in a study of chemoradiotherapy in HPV16-positive cancers. Only in-frame clones appear in the TCRdb table, and some are missing; sequencing was by immunoSEQ multiplex PCR. The sample shows some 15,000 clones, about 88% of them seen only once. Source: blood, taken from a patient who underwent chemoradiotherapy. These receptors were obtained from a human donor with HPV-associated anogenital cancer.

CDR3 protein: CASNRGEAFF. Written as DNA, the CDR3 is TGTGCCAGCAACAGGGGTGAAGCTTTCTTT. This chain links TRBV6-1 with TRBJ1-1; 7 positions agree with TRBD1. The CDR3 covers 10 residues. Germline values: CDR1 MNHNS, CDR2 SASEGT. With 7 bases clipped from V and 7 bases from J, the junction kept 0 bases outside the gene matches.

The V and J genes are TRBV28 and TRBJ1-1, with D possibly matching TRBD1 (6 bases). CDR1 and CDR2 (germline): MDHEN, SYDVKM. This CDR3 region has 16 residues. Trimming shortened V by 2 bases and J by 0 bases, and 13 bases separated the two germline ends. This chain's CDR3 is CASSLRFTGMNTEAFF. The DNA for the CDR3 is TGTGCCAGCAGTTTACGATTCACAGGGATGAACACTGAAGCTTTCTTT. The full variable domain, in which reference TRBV28 and TRBJ1-1 provide the parts outside the CDR3, is DVKVTQSSRYLVKRTGEKVFLECVQDMDHENMFWYRQDPGLGLRLIYFSYDVKMKEKGDIPEGYSVSREKKERFSLILESASTNQTSMYLCASSLRFTGMNTEAFFGQGTRLTVV.

V is TRBV5-1 and J is TRBJ2-1; D is uncertain. Trimming removed 2 bases at V and 0 bases at J, with 6 bases between. The CDR3 contains 14 residues. Per germline, CDR1 SGHRS and CDR2 YFSETQ. For the CDR3, the DNA is TGCGCCAGCAGCTTTGCCACCTCCTACAATGAGCAGTTCTTC. It specifies CASSFATSYNEQFF. The variable domain in full, completed from reference TRBV5-1 and TRBJ2-1, reads KAGVTQTPRYLIKTRGQQVTLSCSPISGHRSVSWYQQTPGQGLQFLFEYFSETQRNKGNFPGRFSGRQFSNSRSEMNVSTLELGDSALYLCASSFATSYNEQFFGPGTRLTVL.

The chain joins TRBV4-3 to TRBJ2-2, with 9 bases identical to TRBD1. The J segment lost 6 bases and the V segment lost 1 base, leaving 3 bases of the junction unmatched. Germline assignment: CDR1 LGHNA and CDR2 YSLEER. The CDR3 spans 15 residues. Here the CDR3 reads CASSQGTGGAGELFF. The CDR3 coding sequence is TGCGCCAGCAGCCAAGGTACAGGGGGCGCCGGGGAGCTGTTTTTT.